This T cell receptor (beta chain) stems from a study of glioma-infiltrating T cells after dendritic cell vaccination. Overall study findings and caveats: Complete blood and tumor specimen sets were limited to few patients.

All glioblastoma patients lacked an isocitrate dehydrogenase mutation. Before vaccination, two weeks after the third vaccination, and at progression, PBMC were collected. Using immunoSEQ multiplex PCR, the repertoire was profiled, and TCRdb retains in-frame clones only, with some absent. The sample consists of roughly 68,000 clones, 82% of them appearing once. This clone was found a few times. Its target is not known. This CDR3 is built from 13 residues. CDR1 and CDR2 (germline): SGHRS, YFSETQ. V was clipped by 4 bases and J by 1 base, with 6 bases between them. The source is a human donor with glioblastoma. The sequenced sample was blood, obtained before dendritic cell vaccination. The chain uses TRBV5-1 and TRBJ1-3; no reliable D call. In DNA, the CDR3 is TGCGCCAGCAGCGTCTTATCTGGAAACACCATATATTTT. It translates to CASSVLSGNTIYF.